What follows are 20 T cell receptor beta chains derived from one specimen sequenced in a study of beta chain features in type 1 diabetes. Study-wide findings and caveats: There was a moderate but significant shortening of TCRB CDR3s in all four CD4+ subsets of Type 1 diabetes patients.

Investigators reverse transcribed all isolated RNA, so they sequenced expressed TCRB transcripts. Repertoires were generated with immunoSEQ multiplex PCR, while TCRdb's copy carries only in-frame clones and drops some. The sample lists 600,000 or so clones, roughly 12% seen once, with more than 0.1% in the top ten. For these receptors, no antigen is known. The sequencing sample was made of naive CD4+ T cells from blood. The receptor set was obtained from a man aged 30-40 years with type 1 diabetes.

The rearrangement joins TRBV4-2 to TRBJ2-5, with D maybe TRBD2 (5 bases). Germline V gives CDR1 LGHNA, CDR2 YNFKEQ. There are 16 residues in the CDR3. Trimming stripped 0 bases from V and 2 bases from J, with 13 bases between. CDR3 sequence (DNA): TGTGCCAGCAGCCAAGATCTAGCCGTTGTTCAAGAGACCCAGTACTTC. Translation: CASSQDLAVVQETQYF.

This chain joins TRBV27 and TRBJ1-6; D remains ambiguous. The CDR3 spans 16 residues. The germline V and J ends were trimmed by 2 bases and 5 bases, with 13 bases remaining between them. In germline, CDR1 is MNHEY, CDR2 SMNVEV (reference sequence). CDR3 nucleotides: TGTGCCAGCAGTTTACGGATCCGGGGTCATAATTCACCCCTCCACTTT. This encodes CASSLRIRGHNSPLHF.

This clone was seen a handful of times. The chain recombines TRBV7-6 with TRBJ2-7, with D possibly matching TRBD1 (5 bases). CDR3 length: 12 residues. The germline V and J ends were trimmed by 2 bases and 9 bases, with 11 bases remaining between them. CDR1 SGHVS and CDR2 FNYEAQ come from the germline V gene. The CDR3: CASSLNFDRQYF. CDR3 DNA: TGTGCCAGCAGCTTAAATTTCGACAGGCAGTACTTC.

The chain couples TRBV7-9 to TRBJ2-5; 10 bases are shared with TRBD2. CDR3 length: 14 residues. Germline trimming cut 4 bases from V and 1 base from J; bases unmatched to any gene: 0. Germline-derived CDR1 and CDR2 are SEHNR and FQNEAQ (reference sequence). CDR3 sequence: CASSWTSGQETQYF. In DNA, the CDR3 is TGTGCCAGCAGCTGGACTAGCGGCCAAGAGACCCAGTACTTC. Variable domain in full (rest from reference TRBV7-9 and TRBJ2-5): DTGVSQNPRHKITKRGQNVTFRCDPISEHNRLYWYRQTLGQGPEFLTYFQNEAQLEKSRLLSDRFSAERPKGSFSTLEIQRTEQGDSAMYLCASSWTSGQETQYFGPGTRLLVL.

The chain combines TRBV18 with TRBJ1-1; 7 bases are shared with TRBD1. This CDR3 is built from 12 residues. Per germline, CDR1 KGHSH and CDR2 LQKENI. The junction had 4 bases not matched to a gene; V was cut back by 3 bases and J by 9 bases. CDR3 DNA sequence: TGTGCCAGCTCACCCTTGGACAGGCAAGCTTTCTTT. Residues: CASSPLDRQAFF.

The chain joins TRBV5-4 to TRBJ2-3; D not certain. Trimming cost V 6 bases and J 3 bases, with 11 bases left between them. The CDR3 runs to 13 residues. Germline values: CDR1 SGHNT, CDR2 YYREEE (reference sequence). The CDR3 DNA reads TGTGCCAGCACCCTTTCGGCTACAGATACGCAGTATTTT. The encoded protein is CASTLSATDTQYF.

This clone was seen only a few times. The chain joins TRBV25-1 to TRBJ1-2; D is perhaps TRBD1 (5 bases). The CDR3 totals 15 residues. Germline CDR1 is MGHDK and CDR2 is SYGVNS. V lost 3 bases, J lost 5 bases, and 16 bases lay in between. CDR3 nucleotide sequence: TGTGCCAGCAGTGATGGGGCCACTTTCGGGTATGGCTACACCTTC. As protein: CASSDGATFGYGYTF.

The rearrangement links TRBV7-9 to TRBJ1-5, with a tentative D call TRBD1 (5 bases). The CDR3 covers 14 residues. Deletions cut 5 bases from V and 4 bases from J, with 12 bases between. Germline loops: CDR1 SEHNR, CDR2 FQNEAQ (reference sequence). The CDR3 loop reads CASSAGTENQPQHF. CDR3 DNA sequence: TGTGCCAGCAGCGCAGGGACGGAGAATCAGCCCCAGCATTTT.

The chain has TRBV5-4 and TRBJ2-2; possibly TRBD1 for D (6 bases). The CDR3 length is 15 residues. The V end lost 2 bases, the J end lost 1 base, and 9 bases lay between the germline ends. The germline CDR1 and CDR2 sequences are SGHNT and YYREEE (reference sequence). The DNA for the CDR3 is TGTGCCAGCAGCTTAGGACAGCTGAACACCGGGGAGCTGTTTTTT. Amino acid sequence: CASSLGQLNTGELFF.

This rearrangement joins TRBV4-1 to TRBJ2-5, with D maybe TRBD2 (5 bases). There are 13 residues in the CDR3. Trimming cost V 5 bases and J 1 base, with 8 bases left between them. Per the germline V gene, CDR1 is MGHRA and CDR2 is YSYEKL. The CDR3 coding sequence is TGCGCCAGCAGCGTACTAGTCCAAGAGACCCAGTACTTC. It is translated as CASSVLVQETQYF.

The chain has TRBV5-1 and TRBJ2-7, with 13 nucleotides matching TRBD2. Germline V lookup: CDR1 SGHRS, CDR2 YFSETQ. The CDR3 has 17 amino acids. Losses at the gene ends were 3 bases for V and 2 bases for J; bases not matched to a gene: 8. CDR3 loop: CASSSKGTSGDPYEQYF. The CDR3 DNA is TGCGCCAGCAGCTCCAAGGGGACTAGCGGGGATCCCTACGAGCAGTACTTC.

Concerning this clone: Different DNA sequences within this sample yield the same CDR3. CDR3 protein: CASSYSGTGEYEQYF. The CDR3 DNA reads TGTGCCAGCAGTTACTCCGGGACAGGGGAGTACGAGCAGTACTTC. The V and J genes are TRBV6-5 and TRBJ2-7; TRBD1 agrees at 10 bases. Germline CDR1 reads MNHEY; CDR2 reads SVGAGI. Trimming took 0 bases from V and 4 from J; bases not matched to a gene: 3. This CDR3 has 15 residues.

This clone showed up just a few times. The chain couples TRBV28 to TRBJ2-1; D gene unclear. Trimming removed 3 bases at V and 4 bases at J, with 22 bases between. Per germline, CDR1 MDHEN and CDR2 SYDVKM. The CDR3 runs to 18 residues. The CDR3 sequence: CASSFRQENRVGYNEQFF. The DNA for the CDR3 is TGTGCCAGCAGTTTCCGGCAGGAGAATAGGGTAGGGTACAATGAGCAGTTCTTC.

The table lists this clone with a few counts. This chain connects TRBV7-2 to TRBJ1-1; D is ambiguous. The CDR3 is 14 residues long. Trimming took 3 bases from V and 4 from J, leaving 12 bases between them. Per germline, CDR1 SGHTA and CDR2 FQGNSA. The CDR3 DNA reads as TGTGCCAGCAGCTTGACCGGAGAGGGCACTGAAGCTTTCTTT. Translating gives CASSLTGEGTEAFF.

The CDR3 sequence is CSVDHGAAQSTDTQYF. The CDR3 DNA reads as TGCAGCGTTGACCATGGGGCAGCACAAAGCACAGATACGCAGTATTTT. The chain uses TRBV29-1 and TRBJ2-3; possibly TRBD1 for D (5 bases). The length of the CDR3 is 16 residues. Looked up from germline, CDR1 is SQVTM and CDR2 is ANQGSEA. Trimming shortened V by 3 bases and J by 0 bases, and 16 bases separated the two germline ends.

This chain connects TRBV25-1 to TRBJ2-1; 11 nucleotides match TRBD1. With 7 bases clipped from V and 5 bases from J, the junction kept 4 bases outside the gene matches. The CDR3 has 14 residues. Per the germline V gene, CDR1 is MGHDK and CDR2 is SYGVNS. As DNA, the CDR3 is TGTGCCAGCATACAGGACAGGGGGCACAATGAGCAGTTCTTC. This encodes CASIQDRGHNEQFF.

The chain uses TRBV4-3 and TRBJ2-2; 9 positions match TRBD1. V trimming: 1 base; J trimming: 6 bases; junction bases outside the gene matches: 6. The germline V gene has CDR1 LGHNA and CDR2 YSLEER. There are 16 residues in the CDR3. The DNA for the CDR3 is TGCGCCAGCAGCCAAGGGGTGGGACAGGGCGCCGGGGAGCTGTTTTTT. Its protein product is CASSQGVGQGAGELFF.

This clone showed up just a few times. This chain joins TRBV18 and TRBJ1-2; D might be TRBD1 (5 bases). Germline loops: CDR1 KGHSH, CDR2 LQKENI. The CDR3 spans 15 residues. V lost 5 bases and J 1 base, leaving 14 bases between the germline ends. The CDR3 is CASSSGTDNNYGYTF. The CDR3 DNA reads TGTGCCAGCTCAAGCGGGACGGATAATAACTATGGCTACACCTTC.

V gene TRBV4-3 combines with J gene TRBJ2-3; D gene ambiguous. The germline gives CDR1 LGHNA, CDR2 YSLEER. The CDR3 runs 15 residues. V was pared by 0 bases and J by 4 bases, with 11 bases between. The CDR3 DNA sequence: TGCGCCAGCAGCCAAGATGACCGGGTGCCAGATACGCAGTATTTT. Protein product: CASSQDDRVPDTQYF.

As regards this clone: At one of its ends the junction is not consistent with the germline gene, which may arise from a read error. CDR3 amino acids: CASSGGTVQETQYF. Written as DNA, the CDR3 is TGTGCTAGCAGCGGGGGGACCGTCCAAGAGACCCAGTACTTC. The chain uses TRBV7-7 and TRBJ2-5; 9 bases agree with TRBD2. The CDR3 has 14 amino acids. Germline CDR1 and CDR2: SSHAT and FNYEAQ (reference sequence).